The rows below give T cell receptor beta chains drawn from one sample of a study of T-cell reconstitution after alpha-beta-depleted transplantation in children. MiXCR, run by TCRdb on the PCR reads, gives a single entry per CDR3 protein. The sample holds about 980,000 distinct CDR3 sequences, 25% to 35% seen once. Sequencing was performed on PBMCs, mostly from graft donor cells, taken 360 days after TCRalphabeta/CD19-depleted stem cell transplant. The source of these receptors is a boy younger than two who had a stem cell transplant for SCID, so the T cells may come from the graft donor. Each CDR3 is given without its conserved first and last residue.

j_call: TRBJ2-3
v_call: TRBV12-3/TRBV12-4
cdr3_aa: ASSYGTSGEDTQY

j_call: TRBJ2-1
v_call: TRBV6-1
cdr3_aa: ASSERLANEQF

j_call: TRBJ2-1
v_call: TRBV6-2/TRBV6-3
cdr3_aa: ASSYSTKRYEQF

j_call: TRBJ1-3
v_call: TRBV15
cdr3_aa: ATSTEDRQAGNTIY

j_call: TRBJ2-3
v_call: TRBV15
cdr3_aa: ATSRDLPGGPLRVDTQY

j_call: TRBJ1-3
v_call: TRBV6-1
cdr3_aa: ASSGGNPPWLDTIY

j_call: TRBJ2-1
v_call: TRBV6-6
cdr3_aa: ASSLPPGNEQF

j_call: TRBJ2-4
v_call: TRBV12-3/TRBV12-4
cdr3_aa: ASSLGGKRGNIQY

j_call: TRBJ2-3
v_call: TRBV5-1
cdr3_aa: ASSLIIVGGPDTQY

j_call: TRBJ2-1
v_call: TRBV9
cdr3_aa: ASGDRGNEQF

j_call: TRBJ2-1
v_call: TRBV2
cdr3_aa: AGSGTGGDEQF

j_call: TRBJ2-3
v_call: TRBV19
cdr3_aa: ASSIPGTDLADTQY

j_call: TRBJ2-4
v_call: TRBV28
cdr3_aa: AMGPGQQNIQY

j_call: TRBJ1-1
v_call: TRBV7-2
cdr3_aa: ASSPDRGWVATEAF

j_call: TRBJ1-4
v_call: TRBV6-2/TRBV6-3
cdr3_aa: ASSRTYSTNEKLF

j_call: TRBJ2-5
v_call: TRBV7-2
cdr3_aa: ASSRDSNQETQY

j_call: TRBJ2-7
v_call: TRBV12-3/TRBV12-4
cdr3_aa: ASSLEHISYEQY

j_call: TRBJ2-1
v_call: TRBV6-5
cdr3_aa: ASSSWTSGRDEQF

j_call: TRBJ2-3
v_call: TRBV7-3
cdr3_aa: ASSSSGARTDTQY

j_call: TRBJ2-1
v_call: TRBV5-6
cdr3_aa: ASIGPGAFYNEQF

j_call: TRBJ2-1
v_call: TRBV5-1
cdr3_aa: ASRIAGGPYNEQF

j_call: TRBJ2-2
v_call: TRBV29-1
cdr3_aa: SVEDPKPNRVGGELF

j_call: TRBJ1-5
v_call: TRBV12-3/TRBV12-4
cdr3_aa: ASSFGEKRRNQPQH

j_call: TRBJ2-1
v_call: TRBV29-1
cdr3_aa: SVPRQGVFDEQF

j_call: TRBJ1-3
v_call: TRBV15
cdr3_aa: ATSRDRTGASDTIY

j_call: TRBJ1-3
v_call: TRBV6-1
cdr3_aa: ASRGEAGYSGNTIY

j_call: TRBJ2-3
v_call: TRBV3-1
cdr3_aa: ASSVRTKADTQY

j_call: TRBJ1-1
v_call: TRBV29-1
cdr3_aa: SVSGRYTEAF

j_call: TRBJ2-7
v_call: TRBV4-2
cdr3_aa: ASSQVLAGDSYEQY

j_call: TRBJ1-4
v_call: TRBV20-1
cdr3_aa: SAKWTGREKLF

j_call: TRBJ2-1
v_call: TRBV28
cdr3_aa: ASSSASTAGFYNEQF

j_call: TRBJ1-1
v_call: TRBV7-2
cdr3_aa: ASSLYRGLNTEAF

j_call: TRBJ1-4
v_call: TRBV24-1
cdr3_aa: ATSDPRDPNEKLF

j_call: TRBJ2-7
v_call: TRBV24-1
cdr3_aa: ATSDSKWVSPTYEQY

j_call: TRBJ1-6
v_call: TRBV15
cdr3_aa: ATGQPEGKNSPLH

j_call: TRBJ2-3
v_call: TRBV4-3
cdr3_aa: ASSRLTSTDTQY

j_call: TRBJ2-3
v_call: TRBV7-2
cdr3_aa: ASTRLAGGPDTQY

j_call: TRBJ2-5
v_call: TRBV9
cdr3_aa: ASSDRDRDVVQETQY

j_call: TRBJ2-5
v_call: TRBV20-1
cdr3_aa: SARGPSLETQY

j_call: TRBJ1-1
v_call: TRBV12-3/TRBV12-4
cdr3_aa: ASSVLLGRDTEAF

j_call: TRBJ1-2
v_call: TRBV12-3/TRBV12-4
cdr3_aa: ASSPPGGRFYGYT

j_call: TRBJ1-3
v_call: TRBV6-6
cdr3_aa: ASSYEGNTIY

j_call: TRBJ2-6
v_call: TRBV6-1
cdr3_aa: ASNQGSGANVLT

j_call: TRBJ2-1
v_call: TRBV2
cdr3_aa: ASSESSAASYNEQF

j_call: TRBJ2-2
v_call: TRBV6-1
cdr3_aa: ASSEEEGQSNSGKFTGELF